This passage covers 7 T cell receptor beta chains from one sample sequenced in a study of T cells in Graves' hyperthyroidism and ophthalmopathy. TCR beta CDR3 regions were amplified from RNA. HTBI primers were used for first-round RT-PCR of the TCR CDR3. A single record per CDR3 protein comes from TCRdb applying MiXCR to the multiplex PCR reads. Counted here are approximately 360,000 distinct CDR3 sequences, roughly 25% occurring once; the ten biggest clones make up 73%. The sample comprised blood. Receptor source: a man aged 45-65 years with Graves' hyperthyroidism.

CDR3 protein: CSVDGGYYGYTF. The CDR3 coding sequence is TGCAGCGTAGACGGGGGCTACTATGGCTACACCTTC. The V call is TRBV29-1, the J call TRBJ1-2; tentatively, D is TRBD1 (6 bases). This CDR3 has 12 amino acids. V was clipped by 6 bases and J by 3 bases, with 11 bases between them. Germline V CDR1 and CDR2: SQVTM, ANQGSEA.

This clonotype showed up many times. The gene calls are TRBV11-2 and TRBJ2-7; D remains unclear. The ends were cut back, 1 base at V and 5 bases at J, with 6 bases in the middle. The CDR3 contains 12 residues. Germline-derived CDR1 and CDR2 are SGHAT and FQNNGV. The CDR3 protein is CASSLGLHEQYF. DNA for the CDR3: TGTGCCAGCAGCTTAGGACTCCACGAGCAGTACTTC.

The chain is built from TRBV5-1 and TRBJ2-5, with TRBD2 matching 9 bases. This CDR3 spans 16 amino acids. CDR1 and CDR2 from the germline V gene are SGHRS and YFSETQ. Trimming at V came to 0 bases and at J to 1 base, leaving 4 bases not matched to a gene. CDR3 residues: CASSLGHSGSQETQYF. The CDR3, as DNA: TGCGCCAGCAGCTTGGGTCATAGCGGGAGCCAAGAGACCCAGTACTTC.

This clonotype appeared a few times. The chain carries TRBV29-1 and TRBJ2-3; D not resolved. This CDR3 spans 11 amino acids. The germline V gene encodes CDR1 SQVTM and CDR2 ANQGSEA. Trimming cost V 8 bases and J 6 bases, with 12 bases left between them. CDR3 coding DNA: TGCAGCCTCAAAAAGGCCGATACGCAGTATTTT. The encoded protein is CSLKKADTQYF.

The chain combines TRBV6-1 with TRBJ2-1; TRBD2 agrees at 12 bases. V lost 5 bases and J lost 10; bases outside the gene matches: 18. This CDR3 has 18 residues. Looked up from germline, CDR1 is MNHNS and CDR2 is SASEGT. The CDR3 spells CASSQGQGGLAGLLEQFF. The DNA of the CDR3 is TGTGCCAGCAGTCAAGGACAGGGCGGACTAGCGGGATTGTTGGAGCAGTTCTTC.

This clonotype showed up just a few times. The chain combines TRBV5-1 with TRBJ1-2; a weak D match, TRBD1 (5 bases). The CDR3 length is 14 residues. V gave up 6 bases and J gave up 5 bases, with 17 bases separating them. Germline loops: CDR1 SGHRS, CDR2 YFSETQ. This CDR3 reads CASKPQMGEYGYTF. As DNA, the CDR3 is TGCGCCAGCAAACCACAGATGGGGGAGTATGGCTACACCTTC.

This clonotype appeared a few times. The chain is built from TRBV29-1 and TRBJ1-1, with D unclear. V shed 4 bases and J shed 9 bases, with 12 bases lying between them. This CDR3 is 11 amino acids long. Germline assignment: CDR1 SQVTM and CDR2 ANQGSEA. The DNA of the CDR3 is TGCAGCGTTGTATCCACGACAAAAGCTTTCTTT. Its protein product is CSVVSTTKAFF.